The 19 T cell receptor beta chains below come from one sample, sequenced in a study. TCRdb reprocessed the 5' RACE reads via MiXCR and lists one record per CDR3 protein. The repertoire holds about 62,000 distinct CDR3 sequences, with almost 30% as singletons. Source material: tumor-infiltrating naive CD4+ T cells sorted from the breast tumor. Indicated subset: naive CD4+ T cells, CD4+CD45RA+CD25-. These receptors were obtained from a female donor with breast cancer.

This clonotype has ten or more counts. The chain has TRBV29-1 and TRBJ2-5, with a possible D match to TRBD1 (5 bases). The V gene's germline CDR1 is SQVTM and CDR2 ANQGSEA. V lost 5 bases, J lost 9 bases, and 34 bases lay in between. CDR3 size: 18 residues. The CDR3 nucleotides read TGCAGCGTTAACCCCTCGGGCGCGAACTACCCTAAGAAGGGGTCCCAGTACTTC. This sequence encodes CSVNPSGANYPKKGSQYF.

The chain carries TRBV5-6 and TRBJ1-1; a possible D gene is TRBD1 (6 bases). The CDR3 loop spans 16 amino acids. Germline CDR1 reads SGHDT; CDR2 reads YYEEEE. Trimming stripped 1 base from V and 2 bases from J, with 15 bases between. The CDR3 nucleotides read TGTGCCAGCAGCTTGAGTGCGGGACACCAAAACACTGAAGCTTTCTTT. Protein product: CASSLSAGHQNTEAFF. The full variable domain, with the rest looked up from reference TRBV5-6 and TRBJ1-1, is DAGVTQSPTHLIKTRGQQVTLRCSPKSGHDTVSWYQQALGQGPQFIFQYYEEEERQRGNFPDRFSGHQFPNYSSELNVNALLLGDSALYLCASSLSAGHQNTEAFFGQGTRLTVV.

A few counts support this clonotype. The chain has TRBV6-2 or TRBV6-3 and TRBJ2-1, with TRBD2 identical over 12 bases. V lost 4 bases to trimming and J lost 4 bases; unmatched junction nucleotides: 2. There are 15 residues in the CDR3. The germline V gene has CDR1 MNHEY and CDR2 SVGEGT. CDR3 sequence reads: CASSLTSGSYNEQFF. As DNA, the CDR3 is TGTGCCAGCAGTTTGACTAGCGGGAGTTACAATGAGCAGTTCTTC.

Note on this clonotype: The conserved final phenylalanine or tryptophan is absent from the CDR3, which likely points to a read error. The chain recombines TRBV5-1 with TRBJ1-2; no clear D gene. The V end was cut by 4 bases, the J end by 4 bases, with 8 bases between. The CDR3 covers 12 residues. Looked up from germline, CDR1 is SGHRS and CDR2 is YFSETQ. CDR3 in amino acids: CASSLDTYGYTL. CDR3 DNA sequence: TGCGCCAGCAGCCTAGACACCTATGGCTACACCCTC.

The chain joins TRBV7-2 to TRBJ1-4, with D hard to call. Trimming pared 5 bases from V and 8 bases from J, leaving 12 bases between. CDR1 and CDR2 (germline): SGHTA, FQGNSA. The CDR3 consists of 13 residues. The CDR3 region is CASSKRESEKLFF. The CDR3 DNA follows: TGTGCCAGCAGCAAAAGAGAGTCCGAAAAACTGTTTTTT. The full variable domain, its missing parts supplied by reference TRBV7-2 and TRBJ1-4, is GAGVSQSPSNKVTEKGKDVELRCDPISGHTALYWYRQSLGQGLEFLIYFQGNSAPDKSGLPSDRFSAERTGGSVSTLTIQRTQQEDSAVYLCASSKRESEKLFFGSGTQLSVL.

This clonotype was counted a few times. CDR3 nucleotides: TGTGCCAGCAGCTTGGTGACGATTAGTAAGGGTGAGCAGTTCTTC. The encoded protein is CASSLVTISKGEQFF. This rearrangement joins TRBV5-6 to TRBJ2-1; D remains unclear. The V gene lost 0 bases and the J gene lost 9 bases, with 16 bases spanning the gap. The CDR3 runs to 15 residues. Per germline, CDR1 SGHDT and CDR2 YYEEEE.

This chain links TRBV7-2 with TRBJ1-6; TRBD1 might be the D (5 bases). Germline assignment: CDR1 SGHTA and CDR2 FQGNSA. The V end was cut by 1 base, the J end by 14 bases, with 12 bases between. This CDR3 has 13 amino acids. The CDR3 sequence: CASSLVRGGTLHF. CDR3 DNA: TGTGCCAGCAGCTTAGTAAGGGGTGGGACCCTCCACTTT.

V gene TRBV24-1 combines with J gene TRBJ2-2; 9 bases are a match to TRBD1. V lost 3 bases and J lost 6; bases outside the gene matches: 19. The length of the CDR3 is 20 residues. The germline CDR1 and CDR2 sequences are KGHDR and SFDVKD. In DNA form, the CDR3 reads TGTGCCACCAGTGATGACAGAACGTTAACAGGGGGCGCGAGTGCCGGGGAGCTGTTTTTT. Translated: CATSDDRTLTGGASAGELFF.

The rearrangement uses TRBV6-5 and TRBJ1-4; 7 bases align to TRBD1. From germline, CDR1 is MNHEY and CDR2 SVGAGI. The CDR3 length is 15 residues. After removal of 7 bases from V and 8 bases from J, the junction contained 13 bases not matched to a gene. CDR3 protein: CASKPTGENWEKLFF. DNA for the CDR3: TGTGCCAGCAAACCTACAGGGGAGAATTGGGAAAAACTGTTTTTT.

About this clonotype itself: One base away lies a much larger clone, so this may be a sequencing read error. The chain is built from TRBV6-5 and TRBJ2-5; maybe TRBD2 (6 bases). Germline-derived CDR1 and CDR2 are MNHEY and SVGAGI. The ends were cut back, 4 bases at V and 13 bases at J, with 16 bases in the middle. CDR3 length: 12 amino acids. The DNA for the CDR3 is TGTGCCAGCAGTTCCGGGAGTTTGTCCCTGTACTTC. Encoded protein: CASSSGSLSLYF.

This clonotype came up a few times. V usage is TRBV9 and J usage is TRBJ1-2; no clear D. The CDR3 length is 13 residues. Germline lookup yields CDR1 SGDLS and CDR2 YYNGEE. V gave up 4 bases and J gave up 3 bases, with 10 bases separating them. CDR3 protein: CASSPRADYGYTF. The CDR3 nucleotides are TGTGCCAGCAGCCCCCGGGCTGACTATGGCTACACCTTC.

This clonotype was counted a few times. The chain uses TRBV15 and TRBJ1-2; 9 bases align to TRBD1. Germline V lookup: CDR1 LNHNV, CDR2 YYDKDF (reference sequence). The J segment lost 6 bases and the V segment lost 4 bases, leaving 3 bases of the junction unmatched. The CDR3 covers 13 residues. CDR3 sequence: CATSKQGAHGYTF. In nucleotides, the CDR3 is TGTGCCACCAGCAAACAGGGGGCTCATGGCTACACCTTC. Drawing the rest from reference TRBV15 and TRBJ1-2, the complete variable domain is DAMVIQNPRYQVTQFGKPVTLSCSQTLNHNVMYWYQQKSSQAPKLLFHYYDKDFNNEADTPDNFQSRRPNTSFCFLDIRSPGLGDTAMYLCATSKQGAHGYTFGSGTRLTVV.

The chain couples TRBV19 to TRBJ1-5, with D possibly being TRBD1 (5 bases). This CDR3 region has 15 residues. Trimming took off 1 base at V and 5 bases at J, with 12 bases between the two ends. Germline assignment: CDR1 LNHDA and CDR2 SQIVND (reference sequence). The CDR3 protein is CASSIVRDPYQPQHF. The CDR3 nucleotides are TGTGCCAGTAGTATAGTACGGGACCCGTATCAGCCCCAGCATTTT.

This chain uses TRBV2 with TRBJ2-1; 8 bases fit TRBD1. The CDR3 consists of 13 residues. J gave up 9 bases and V 8 bases, and 9 bases lay outside the gene matches. The germline V gene has CDR1 SNHLY and CDR2 FYNNEI. This chain's CDR3 is CASQTGEESEQFF. The CDR3 coding sequence is TGTGCCAGCCAGACAGGGGAGGAGAGTGAGCAGTTCTTC.

In its sample, this clonotype was seen many times. The chain employs TRBV7-2 and TRBJ2-1; TRBD2 matches at 9 bases. This CDR3 is built from 15 residues. The germline CDR1 and CDR2 sequences are SGHTA and FQGNSA. The junction had 3 bases not matched to a gene; V was cut back by 4 bases and J by 2 bases. CDR3 in amino acids: CASSSSGRPYNEQFF. The CDR3 DNA is TGTGCCAGCAGCTCAAGCGGGAGGCCCTACAATGAGCAGTTCTTC.

This clonotype showed up many times. The genes are TRBV29-1 and TRBJ1-1; unclear D gene. V lost 4 bases to trimming and J lost 4 bases, with 13 bases between them. CDR3 length: 13 residues. Germline values: CDR1 SQVTM, CDR2 ANQGSEA. CDR3: CSVVVTPGTEAFF. In DNA, the CDR3 is TGCAGCGTTGTTGTCACCCCGGGCACTGAAGCTTTCTTT.

The V call is TRBV7-8, the J call TRBJ2-1, with 14 positions matching TRBD2. The CDR3 is made up of 22 amino acids. The V gene end was trimmed by 1 base and the J gene end by 2 bases; junction bases not matched to a gene: 16. CDR1 is SGHVS, CDR2 FQNEAQ, per germline. The CDR3 nucleotides read TGTGCCAGCAGCTTAGATGCCGTCCGGGGACTAGCGGGGGTAAAGGCCTACAATGAGCAGTTCTTC. It specifies CASSLDAVRGLAGVKAYNEQFF.

This chain joins TRBV11-1 and TRBJ2-5; unclear D gene. The germline V gene encodes CDR1 SGHAT and CDR2 FQDESV (reference sequence). Trimming removed 3 bases at V and 0 bases at J, with 8 bases between. The CDR3 consists of 14 residues. The CDR3 bases are TGTGCCAGCAGCTTCCAGGTTCACCAAGAGACCCAGTACTTC. This gives the protein CASSFQVHQETQYF.

This clonotype has only a few counts. This chain joins TRBV6-2 or TRBV6-3 and TRBJ1-1, with a possible D match to TRBD1 (5 bases). The V gene lost 8 bases and the J gene lost 5 bases, with 18 bases spanning the gap. Germline values: CDR1 MNHEY, CDR2 SVGEGT. The CDR3 has 14 residues. The CDR3 spells CASRPGTSGTEAFF. CDR3 coding DNA: TGTGCCAGCCGCCCAGGGACCTCCGGAACTGAAGCTTTCTTT.